One sample yielded the 25 T cell receptor beta chains listed below, sequenced in a study of T cell repertoires in cytomegalovirus infection. What these receptors recognize is not known. TCRdb reprocessed the reads via MiXCR and lists one record per CDR3 protein. The table records 550,000 to 850,000 distinct CDR3 sequences, roughly 30% of them present only once. The sequenced sample was cultured PBMCs, obtained from culture after CMV antigen stimulation. Receptors were obtained from a human donor in good health (CMV status not recorded). Some clones in this sample may be carry-over from other donors' samples.

The genes are TRBV18 and TRBJ2-7, with 10 bases identical to TRBD1. Unmatched junction bases numbered 6, after V lost 3 bases and J lost 7 bases. Per germline, CDR1 KGHSH and CDR2 LQKENI. The CDR3 spans 14 residues. The CDR3 protein is CASSPRGQGEEQYF. The DNA of the CDR3 is TGTGCCAGCTCACCCAGAGGACAGGGGGAAGAGCAGTACTTC.

CDR3 nucleotide sequence: TGTGCCAGCAGAGTCGGGACAGGGTTTCTGAACACTGAAGCTTTCTTT. Amino acid sequence: CASRVGTGFLNTEAFF. The chain couples TRBV5-5 to TRBJ1-1; 9 nucleotides align to TRBD1. Germline values: CDR1 SGHKS, CDR2 YYEKEE (reference sequence). CDR3 length equals 16 residues. V was pared by 5 bases and J by 0 bases, with 8 bases of the junction left unmatched.

This clonotype has only a few counts. The gene calls are TRBV6-2 or TRBV6-3 and TRBJ2-7, with D perhaps matching TRBD1 or TRBD2 (7 bases each). CDR1 is MNHEY and CDR2 is SVGEGT in the germline V gene. The CDR3 sequence is 13 residues long. V lost 7 bases and J 6 bases, leaving 16 bases between the germline ends. The CDR3 loop is CASTGRGLSEQYF. CDR3 bases: TGTGCCAGCACGGGGAGGGGGCTGAGCGAGCAGTACTTC.

This sequence joins TRBV11-1 and TRBJ1-4, with D perhaps TRBD1 (6 bases). This CDR3 is built from 14 residues. Germline assignment: CDR1 SGHAT and CDR2 FQDESV (reference sequence). With 5 bases removed from V and 6 bases from J, the gap between germline ends came to 13 bases. This chain's CDR3 is CASSRTVRDEKLFF. DNA of the CDR3: TGTGCCAGCAGCCGGACAGTTCGGGATGAAAAACTGTTTTTT.

The rearrangement links TRBV10-3 to TRBJ2-1; 11 positions agree with TRBD2. Germline-derived CDR1 and CDR2 are ENHRY and SYGVKD. J gave up 4 bases and V 10 bases, and 3 bases lay outside the gene matches. This CDR3 region has 13 residues. The CDR3 DNA reads as TGTGCCAGCGGGACTAGCGGTTACAATGAGCAGTTCTTC. It is translated as CASGTSGYNEQFF.

This chain joins TRBV5-4 and TRBJ2-5; 10 bases agree with TRBD2. V shed 3 bases, J shed 0 bases, and the junction held 5 bases outside the gene matches. The length of the CDR3 is 16 residues. Germline CDR1 reads SGHNT; CDR2 reads YYREEE (reference sequence). Here the CDR3 DNA reads TGTGCCAGCAGCTCTAGACTAGCGGGCTACCAAGAGACCCAGTACTTC. Protein sequence: CASSSRLAGYQETQYF.

This clonotype has more than one count but fewer than ten. This chain connects TRBV6-5 to TRBJ2-5, with 10 bases matching TRBD2. Germline CDR1 is MNHEY and CDR2 is SVGAGI. V was clipped by 4 bases and J by 1 base; unmatched bases: 6. This CDR3 has 16 residues. The CDR3 sequence is CASSWGSGRAQETQYF. In nucleotides, the CDR3 is TGTGCCAGCAGTTGGGGGAGCGGGAGGGCCCAAGAGACCCAGTACTTC.

The J gene is TRBJ2-3, the V gene TRBV20-1; 15 nucleotides align to TRBD2. Looked up from germline, CDR1 is DFQATT and CDR2 is SNEGSKA (reference sequence). The CDR3 is 16 residues long. J gave up 0 bases and V 6 bases, and 4 bases lay outside the gene matches. The CDR3 region has the DNA TGCAGTGCCTGGGGACTAGCGGGAGGTAGCACAGATACGCAGTATTTT. Translated, it gives CSAWGLAGGSTDTQYF.

V is TRBV19 and J is TRBJ1-1; D call uncertain. The germline V gene encodes CDR1 LNHDA and CDR2 SQIVND (reference sequence). The V and J ends lost 1 base and 1 base respectively, with 7 bases between them. This CDR3 is 14 amino acids long. The DNA for the CDR3 is TGTGCCAGTAGTATAGCACTGGGGAACACTGAAGCTTTCTTT. The encoded protein is CASSIALGNTEAFF.

The sample holds many counts of this clonotype. CDR3 nucleotide sequence: TGTGCCACCAGTGCCATCGGGGGGTTTACAGATACGCAGTATTTT. It encodes CATSAIGGFTDTQYF. The chain is built from TRBV24-1 and TRBJ2-3; 7 bases agree with TRBD2. J was trimmed by 3 bases and V by 5 bases; bases with no gene match: 7. The CDR3 is made up of 15 amino acids. Germline V gene data show CDR1 as KGHDR and CDR2 as SFDVKD.

This clonotype was seen repeatedly, ten times or more. V usage is TRBV7-2 and J usage is TRBJ2-1; D is ambiguous. V gave up 0 bases and J gave up 13 bases, with 10 bases separating them. This CDR3 is built from 12 residues. Germline assignment: CDR1 SGHTA and CDR2 FQGNSA. This CDR3 reads CASSLAGPGQFF. CDR3 DNA: TGTGCCAGCAGCTTAGCTGGGCCCGGACAGTTCTTC.

The genes are TRBV2 and TRBJ1-4, with TRBD1 as a possible D gene (6 bases). V lost 3 bases to trimming and J lost 4 bases, with 6 bases between them. CDR3 length: 13 amino acids. From germline, CDR1 is SNHLY and CDR2 FYNNEI. DNA for the CDR3: TGTGCCAGCAGTGAGGACAGTAATGAAAAACTGTTTTTT. It translates to CASSEDSNEKLFF.

The V call is TRBV20-1, the J call TRBJ2-3; D tentatively reads TRBD1 or TRBD2 (5 bases each). Trimming removed 5 bases from V and 8 bases from J, with 17 bases in between. The V gene's germline CDR1 is DFQATT and CDR2 SNEGSKA (reference sequence). This CDR3 has 13 residues. Here the CDR3 DNA reads TGCAGTGCTCCTGGAGATTCCGGGGCTACGCAGTATTTT. It specifies CSAPGDSGATQYF.

Only one count was recorded for this clonotype. J is TRBJ2-7 and V is TRBV12-3 or TRBV12-4; perhaps D is TRBD1 or TRBD2 (6 bases each). The V and J ends lost 0 bases and 4 bases respectively, with 10 bases between them. The CDR3 runs to 14 residues. Here the CDR3 reads CASSLAGGEYEQYF. In DNA, the CDR3 is TGTGCCAGCAGTTTAGCCGGGGGCGAATACGAGCAGTACTTC.

This clonotype was seen more than once but under ten times. V is TRBV6-2 or TRBV6-3 and J is TRBJ2-7; no definite D call. From germline, CDR1 is MNHEY and CDR2 SVGEGT. The CDR3 runs to 12 residues. The CDR3 reads CARSRYPHEQYF. CDR3 DNA sequence: TGTGCTCGAAGCCGTTACCCCCACGAGCAGTACTTC.

This clonotype occurred once. The chain employs TRBV10-3 and TRBJ2-6; perhaps D is TRBD1 or TRBD2 (5 bases each). V was pared by 7 bases and J by 0 bases, with 13 bases between. The germline V gene encodes CDR1 ENHRY and CDR2 SYGVKD. The CDR3 length is 16 residues. The CDR3 DNA follows: TGTGCCATCACCCGGGGCCCAAGCTCTGGGGCCAACGTCCTGACTTTC. It codes for CAITRGPSSGANVLTF.

A few counts support this clonotype. V is TRBV10-3 and J is TRBJ2-1; 8 bases fit TRBD2. Germline V CDR1 and CDR2: ENHRY, SYGVKD. The CDR3 is 13 amino acids. Trimming cost V 8 bases and J 7 bases; bases outside gene matches: 7. The CDR3 sequence is CAIFSGMGNEQFF. DNA of the CDR3: TGTGCCATCTTTAGCGGGATGGGTAATGAGCAGTTCTTC.

The gene calls are TRBV20-1 and TRBJ2-7; no reliable D call. The CDR3 totals 14 residues. Between the trimmed V and J ends, which lost 2 bases and 1 base, there was a span of 12 bases. CDR1 is DFQATT and CDR2 is SNEGSKA in the germline V gene (reference sequence). CDR3 nucleotides: TGCAGTGCTAGACTCTTGGGTCAGTCCTACGAGCAGTACTTC. This gives the protein CSARLLGQSYEQYF.

The chain recombines TRBV12-5 with TRBJ1-4; D is unclear. Trimming took off 2 bases at V and 6 bases at J, with 13 bases between the two ends. The CDR3 loop spans 15 amino acids. Germline V gene sequence: CDR1 LGHNT, CDR2 FRNRAP. CDR3 residues: CASGLNRLKHEKLFF. The CDR3 nucleotides read TGTGCTAGTGGTTTGAATCGCCTAAAGCATGAAAAACTGTTTTTT.

The CDR3 loop is CASSQVSGSGELFF. Written as DNA, the CDR3 is TGTGCCAGCAGCCAAGTTTCGGGATCCGGGGAGCTGTTTTTT. The chain links TRBV14 to TRBJ2-2; D is possibly TRBD2 (5 bases). Looked up from germline, CDR1 is SGHDN and CDR2 is FVKESK. V gave up 1 base and J gave up 6 bases, with 9 bases separating them. The CDR3 is made up of 14 amino acids.

This chain links TRBV12-3 or TRBV12-4 with TRBJ1-2; D possibly corresponds to TRBD1 (5 bases). The V end was cut by 6 bases, the J end by 8 bases, with 16 bases between. The CDR3 spans 13 residues. CDR3 protein: CASRPGGGGGYTF. As DNA, the CDR3 is TGTGCCAGCAGGCCGGGCGGGGGAGGGGGCTACACCTTC.

This sequence joins TRBV27 and TRBJ1-1; the D is unclear. V was cut by 2 bases and J by 7 bases, with 23 bases left in between. This CDR3 region has 17 residues. The V gene's germline CDR1 is MNHEY and CDR2 SMNVEV (reference sequence). The CDR3 DNA reads as TGTGCCAGCAGTTTAAAGGTTGCGCTGCCCGTTGTGAATGAAGCTTTCTTT. It translates to CASSLKVALPVVNEAFF.

This clonotype was recorded many times. This chain links TRBV7-2 with TRBJ2-7; TRBD2 agrees at 11 bases. Germline assignment: CDR1 SGHTA and CDR2 FQGNSA. There are 14 residues in the CDR3. The V gene end was trimmed by 5 bases and the J gene end by 4 bases; junction bases not matched to a gene: 4. Here the CDR3 DNA reads TGTGCCAGCAGCCGGACTAGCGGGCCGTACGAGCAGTACTTC. Translated, it gives CASSRTSGPYEQYF.

This clonotype was counted only a few times. V usage is TRBV7-8 and J usage is TRBJ2-7; D is uncertain. Trimming pared 5 bases from V and 5 bases from J, leaving 10 bases between. CDR3 length: 12 amino acids. Germline CDR1 and CDR2: SGHVS and FQNEAQ. The CDR3 bases are TGTGCCAGCAGCGGTAGGGCTCACGAGCAGTACTTC. Protein: CASSGRAHEQYF.

The chain is built from TRBV11-2 and TRBJ1-3, with no clear D. The germline V gene encodes CDR1 SGHAT and CDR2 FQNNGV. This CDR3 has 16 amino acids. The V end was cut by 4 bases, the J end by 1 base, with 14 bases between. The CDR3 spells CASSYYGGASGNTIYF. CDR3 nucleotide sequence: TGTGCCAGCAGCTATTACGGCGGAGCTTCTGGAAACACCATATATTTT.